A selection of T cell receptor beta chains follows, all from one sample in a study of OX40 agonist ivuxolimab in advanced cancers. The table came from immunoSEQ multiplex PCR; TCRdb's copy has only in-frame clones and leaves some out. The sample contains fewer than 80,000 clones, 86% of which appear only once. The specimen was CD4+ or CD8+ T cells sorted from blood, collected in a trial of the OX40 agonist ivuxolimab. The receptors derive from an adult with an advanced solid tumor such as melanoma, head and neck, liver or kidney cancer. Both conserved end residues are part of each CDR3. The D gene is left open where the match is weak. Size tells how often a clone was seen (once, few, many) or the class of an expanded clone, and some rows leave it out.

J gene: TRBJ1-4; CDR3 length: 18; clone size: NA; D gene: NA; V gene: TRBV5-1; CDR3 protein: CASSLAARQNPTNEKLFF; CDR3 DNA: TGCGCCAGCAGCTTGGCCGCCCGACAGAATCCAACTAATGAAAAACTGTTTTTT
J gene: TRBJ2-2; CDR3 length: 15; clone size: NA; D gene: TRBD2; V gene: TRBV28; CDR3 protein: CASSPSVGGTGELFF; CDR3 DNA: TGTGCCAGCAGTCCCTCTGTGGGGGGGACCGGGGAGCTGTTTTTT
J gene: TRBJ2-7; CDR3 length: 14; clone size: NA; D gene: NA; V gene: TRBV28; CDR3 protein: CASSLDGRRYEQYF; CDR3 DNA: TGTGCCAGCAGTTTAGACGGGAGAAGGTACGAGCAGTACTTC
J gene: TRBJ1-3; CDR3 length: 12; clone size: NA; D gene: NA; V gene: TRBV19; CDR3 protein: CASSISGNTIYF; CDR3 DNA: TGTGCCAGTAGTATCTCTGGAAACACCATATATTTT
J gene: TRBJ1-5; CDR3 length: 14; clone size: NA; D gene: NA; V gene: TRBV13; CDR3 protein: CASSLGRRAQPQHF; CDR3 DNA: TGTGCCAGCAGCTTAGGTAGGAGAGCTCAGCCCCAGCATTTT
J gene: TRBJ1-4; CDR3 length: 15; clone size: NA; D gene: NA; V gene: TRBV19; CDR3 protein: CASSSGLFEMKKLFF; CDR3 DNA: TGTGCCAGTAGTTCCGGGCTCTTCGAAATGAAAAAACTGTTTTTT
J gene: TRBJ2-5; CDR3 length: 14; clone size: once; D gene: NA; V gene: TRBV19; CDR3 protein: CASSIRGWEETQYF; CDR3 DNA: TGTGCCAGTAGTATAAGGGGCTGGGAAGAGACCCAGTACTTC
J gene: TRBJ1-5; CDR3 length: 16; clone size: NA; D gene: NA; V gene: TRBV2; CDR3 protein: CASGGPAMGSNQPQHF; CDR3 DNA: TGTGCCAGCGGTGGCCCGGCTATGGGGAGCAATCAGCCCCAGCATTTT
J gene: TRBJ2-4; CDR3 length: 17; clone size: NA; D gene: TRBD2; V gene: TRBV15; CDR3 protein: CATSNPFSGVAKNIQYF; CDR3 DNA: TGTGCCACCAGCAACCCCTTTAGCGGGGTAGCCAAAAACATTCAGTACTTC
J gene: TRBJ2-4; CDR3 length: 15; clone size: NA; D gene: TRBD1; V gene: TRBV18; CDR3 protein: CASSPGTGTKNIQYF; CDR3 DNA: TGTGCCAGCTCACCAGGGACAGGGACCAAAAACATTCAGTACTTC
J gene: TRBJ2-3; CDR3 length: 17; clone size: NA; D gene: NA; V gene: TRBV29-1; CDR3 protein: CSLTPTGGGLSTDTQYF; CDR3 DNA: TGCAGCCTCACCCCAACGGGCGGGGGCCTCAGCACAGATACGCAGTATTTT
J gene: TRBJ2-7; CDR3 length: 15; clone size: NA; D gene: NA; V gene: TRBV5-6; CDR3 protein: CASSLVSVLVNEQYF; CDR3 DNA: TGTGCCAGCAGCTTGGTGTCAGTTCTTGTCAACGAGCAGTACTTC
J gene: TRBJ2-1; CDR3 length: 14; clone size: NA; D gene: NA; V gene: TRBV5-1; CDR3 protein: CASSFYRVSDEQFF; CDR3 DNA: TGCGCCAGCAGCTTCTACAGGGTATCCGATGAGCAGTTCTTC
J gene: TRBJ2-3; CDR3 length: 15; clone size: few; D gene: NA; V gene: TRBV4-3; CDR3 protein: CASSLVRRGPDTQYF; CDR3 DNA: TGCGCCAGCAGCCTGGTGCGGAGGGGGCCAGATACGCAGTATTTT
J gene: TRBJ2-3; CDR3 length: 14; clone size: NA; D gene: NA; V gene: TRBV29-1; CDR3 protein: CSVTTLARTDTQYF; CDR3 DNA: TGCAGCGTGACGACTCTAGCGCGCACAGATACGCAGTATTTT
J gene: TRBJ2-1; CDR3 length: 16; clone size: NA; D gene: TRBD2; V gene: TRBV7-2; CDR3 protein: CASSFSGTSGNIEQFF; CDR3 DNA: TGTGCCAGCAGCTTCTCCGGGACTAGCGGGAACATTGAGCAGTTCTTC
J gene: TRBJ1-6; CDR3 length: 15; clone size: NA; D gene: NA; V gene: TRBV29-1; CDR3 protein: CSVQTGTSGNSPLHF; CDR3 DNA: TGCAGCGTTCAAACCGGGACTTCGGGTAATTCACCCCTCCACTTT
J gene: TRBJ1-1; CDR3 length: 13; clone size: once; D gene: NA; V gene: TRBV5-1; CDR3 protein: CASKSGGDTEAFF; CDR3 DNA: TGCGCCAGCAAATCCGGGGGGGACACTGAAGCTTTCTTT
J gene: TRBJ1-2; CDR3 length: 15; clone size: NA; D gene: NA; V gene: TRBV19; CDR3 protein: CASRGSGRAPYGYTF; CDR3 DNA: TGTGCCAGTAGGGGTTCGGGCAGGGCCCCTTATGGCTACACCTTC
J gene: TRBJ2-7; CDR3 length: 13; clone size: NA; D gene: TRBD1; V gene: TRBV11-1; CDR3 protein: CASSPDRAGEQYF; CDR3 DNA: TGTGCCAGCAGCCCGGACAGGGCGGGGGAGCAGTACTTC
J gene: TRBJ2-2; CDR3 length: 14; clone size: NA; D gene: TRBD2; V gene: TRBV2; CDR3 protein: CASSVLAGTGELFF; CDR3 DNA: TGTGCCAGCAGTGTACTAGCGGGGACCGGGGAGCTGTTTTTT
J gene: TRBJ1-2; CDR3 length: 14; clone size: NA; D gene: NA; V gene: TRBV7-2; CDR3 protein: CASSSGSRTYGYTF; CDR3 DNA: TGTGCCAGCAGCTCCGGAAGTCGGACCTATGGCTACACCTTC